The rows below give T cell receptor beta chains drawn from one sample of a study of T cell repertoires in cytomegalovirus infection. TCRdb reprocessed the reads via MiXCR and lists one record per CDR3 protein. The data contain around 140,000 distinct CDR3 sequences, 6.5% of them seen just once; the ten biggest clones take up around 17%. Material for sequencing was PBMCs. All receptors come from a human donor in good health (CMV status not recorded). Some clones in this sample may be carry-over from other donors' samples. Both conserved end residues are part of each CDR3. The D gene is left open where the match is weak. A clone size is listed for some rows: how often the clone was seen (once, few, many), or a class if it is expanded.

d_gene	v_gene	abundance	j_gene	CDR3aa	CDR3nt
.	TRBV5-1	.	TRBJ2-3	CASSAGLQSDTQYF	TGCGCCAGCAGCGCCGGCCTCCAGTCAGATACGCAGTATTTT
.	TRBV7-8	many	TRBJ1-1	CASSSSQGQSTEAFF	TGTGCCAGCAGCTCCAGCCAGGGCCAATCTACTGAAGCTTTCTTT
.	TRBV5-1	many	TRBJ2-1	CASSLVSSSYNEQFF	TGCGCCAGCAGCTTGGTTAGCAGCTCCTACAATGAGCAGTTCTTC
.	TRBV18	many	TRBJ1-6	CASSPPNGALWGNSPLHF	TGTGCCAGCTCACCACCCAACGGGGCCCTATGGGGTAATTCACCCCTCCACTTT
TRBD2	TRBV7-3	many	TRBJ2-1	CASSSAGGGNEQFF	TGTGCCAGCAGCTCAGCAGGCGGGGGCAATGAGCAGTTCTTC
.	TRBV28	many	TRBJ1-6	CATREGRDSPLHF	TGTGCCACCCGAGAGGGGCGCGATTCACCCCTCCACTTT
TRBD2	TRBV20-1	many	TRBJ2-5	CSARISRGGGETQYF	TGCAGTGCTAGAATCTCGCGGGGGGGGGGGGAGACCCAGTACTTC
.	TRBV4-1	.	TRBJ2-7	CASSQDPAGTYEQYF	TGCGCCAGCAGCCAAGATCCGGCAGGGACCTACGAGCAGTACTTC
.	TRBV20-1	.	TRBJ1-1	CSAPTGYNTEAFF	TGCAGTGCTCCAACAGGGTATAACACTGAAGCTTTCTTT
.	TRBV20-1	many	TRBJ2-1	CSARAFELGTNEQFF	TGCAGTGCTAGAGCGTTTGAGCTGGGTACCAATGAGCAGTTCTTC
TRBD2	TRBV5-8	many	TRBJ2-2	CASSLPGGKAGELFF	TGTGCCAGCAGCTTACCGGGAGGGAAGGCCGGGGAGCTGTTTTTT
.	TRBV6-6	few	TRBJ1-4	CASSYSDTNEKLFF	TGTGCCAGCAGTTACTCAGACACTAATGAAAAACTGTTTTTT
.	TRBV27	many	TRBJ1-5	CASRTGSNQPQHF	TGTGCCAGCAGGACAGGTAGCAATCAGCCCCAGCATTTT
.	TRBV7-2	many	TRBJ1-4	CASRPDGRANEKLFF	TGTGCCAGCAGGCCTGACGGGAGGGCTAATGAAAAACTGTTTTTT
.	TRBV12-3/TRBV12-4	many	TRBJ1-5	CASSPDSNNQPQHF	TGTGCCAGCAGTCCAGACAGCAACAATCAGCCCCAGCATTTT
.	TRBV7-9	many	TRBJ2-6	CASFESSGANVLTF	TGTGCCAGTTTTGAAAGCTCTGGGGCCAACGTCCTGACTTTC
.	TRBV5-1	few	TRBJ2-3	CASSLDGYTDTQYF	TGCGCCAGCAGCTTGGACGGATACACAGATACGCAGTATTTT
.	TRBV7-9	few	TRBJ2-7	CASTIGPSYEQYF	TGTGCCAGCACCATTGGGCCCTCCTACGAGCAGTACTTC
TRBD2	TRBV5-1	few	TRBJ2-1	CASSLGTSGGDYYNEQFF	TGCGCCAGCAGCTTGGGGACTAGCGGGGGGGACTACTACAATGAGCAGTTCTTC
.	TRBV2	many	TRBJ1-2	CASSARGALNYGYTF	TGTGCCAGCAGTGCCAGGGGAGCCCTCAACTATGGCTACACCTTC
TRBD1	TRBV7-9	many	TRBJ1-1	CASSLPGGNTEAFF	TGTGCCAGCAGCTTGCCAGGGGGGAACACTGAAGCTTTCTTT
.	TRBV4-2	few	TRBJ1-2	CASSHGATNYGYTF	TGTGCCAGCAGCCATGGCGCAACAAACTATGGCTACACCTTC
TRBD1	TRBV10-3	few	TRBJ1-2	CAISERGAGTGGLKGYTF	TGTGCCATCAGTGAAAGGGGTGCTGGGACAGGGGGCCTGAAGGGCTACACCTTC
.	TRBV6-2/TRBV6-3	many	TRBJ1-5	CASTLAFNQPQHF	TGTGCCAGCACTCTCGCCTTTAATCAGCCCCAGCATTTT
.	TRBV6-1	many	TRBJ1-6	CASSNIPRTGSPLHF	TGTGCCAGCAGTAACATCCCTCGGACGGGTTCACCCCTCCACTTT
TRBD2	TRBV6-5	.	TRBJ2-5	CASSYPSGGQETQYF	TGTGCCAGCAGTTACCCTAGCGGGGGACAAGAGACCCAGTACTTC
TRBD1	TRBV28	few	TRBJ2-4	CASSSPGTGANIQYF	TGTGCCAGCAGTTCCCCCGGGACAGGGGCAAACATTCAGTACTTC
.	TRBV9	few	TRBJ1-2	CASSGGQGYGYTF	TGTGCCAGCAGCGGAGGTCAGGGCTATGGCTACACCTTC
.	TRBV28	many	TRBJ1-1	CASREQGNTEAFF	TGTGCCAGCAGAGAACAGGGGAACACTGAAGCTTTCTTT
.	TRBV11-2	many	TRBJ2-3	CASSSRDGTDTQYF	TGTGCCAGCAGCTCCCGGGACGGCACAGATACGCAGTATTTT
TRBD1	TRBV5-1	many	TRBJ1-4	CASSSGTGLSTNEKLFF	TGCGCCAGCAGCTCCGGGACAGGGCTATCAACTAATGAAAAACTGTTTTTT
.	TRBV11-1	.	TRBJ2-1	CASSRNRDEQFF	TGTGCCAGCAGCCGTAACCGGGATGAGCAGTTCTTC
.	TRBV4-1	many	TRBJ2-5	CASSQEPLGLETQYF	TGCGCCAGCAGCCAAGAACCCCTGGGCCTAGAGACCCAGTACTTC
.	TRBV29-1	.	TRBJ2-7	CSVAFSGAAYEQYF	TGCAGCGTTGCGTTTTCAGGGGCCGCCTACGAGCAGTACTTC
TRBD1	TRBV7-3	many	TRBJ1-6	CASSPAGGSPLHF	TGTGCCAGCAGCCCCGCAGGGGGTTCACCCCTCCACTTT
TRBD2	TRBV7-2	many	TRBJ2-7	CASSIAGGEYEQYF	TGTGCCAGCAGCATAGCGGGGGGGGAATACGAGCAGTACTTC